A selection of T cell receptor beta chains follows, all from one sample in a study of blood T cell repertoires in COVID-19. This table comes from immunoSEQ multiplex PCR, and its TCRdb copy is limited to in-frame clones, with some not included. Of about 52,000 clones listed, 70% to 85% are singletons. Sequenced: peripheral blood. All receptors derive from an elderly man with COVID-19, enrolled during active disease. Each CDR3 is given with its conserved first and last residue. Fields, in order: CDR3 length, V gene, clone size, J gene, CDR3 protein. Some rows mark clone size as missing; the rest say once, few, many or name a class of expanded clone.

len: 16
v_gene: TRBV5-5
abundance: NA
j_gene: TRBJ2-3
CDR3aa: CASSLSVVSGFDTQYF

len: 15
v_gene: TRBV5-5
abundance: NA
j_gene: NA
CDR3aa: CASSLAGTGRNEQYF

len: 13
v_gene: TRBV6-6
abundance: NA
j_gene: TRBJ1-1
CDR3aa: CASSRGQGTEAFF

len: 16
v_gene: TRBV6-5
abundance: NA
j_gene: TRBJ1-4
CDR3aa: CASSYSGMGGNEKLFF

len: 12
v_gene: TRBV7-2
abundance: NA
j_gene: TRBJ1-2
CDR3aa: CASSSDRIGYTF

len: 14
v_gene: TRBV6-5
abundance: NA
j_gene: TRBJ1-2
CDR3aa: CASSYSREDYGYTF

len: 15
v_gene: TRBV5-1
abundance: once
j_gene: TRBJ2-1
CDR3aa: CASSPREGLTNEQFF

len: 15
v_gene: TRBV5-5
abundance: NA
j_gene: TRBJ1-5
CDR3aa: CASSLVDRINQPQHF

len: 15
v_gene: TRBV11-1
abundance: NA
j_gene: TRBJ2-3
CDR3aa: CASSLDGGATDTQYF

len: 15
v_gene: TRBV4-3
abundance: NA
j_gene: TRBJ1-2
CDR3aa: CASSQNRDTNYGYTF

len: 17
v_gene: TRBV15
abundance: NA
j_gene: TRBJ2-1
CDR3aa: CATSRARQGDPYNEQFF

len: 15
v_gene: TRBV6-5
abundance: NA
j_gene: TRBJ1-2
CDR3aa: CASTQTGGQGYGYTF